This entry describes one T cell receptor beta chain. The V end lost 4 bases, the J end lost 9 bases, and 14 bases lay between the germline ends. The CDR3 covers 12 residues. CDR1 and CDR2 from the germline V gene are SGHRS and YFSETQ. This sample was taken from a study of blood T cell repertoires in COVID-19. Clones were read by immunoSEQ multiplex PCR, and TCRdb kept only the in-frame ones, dropping some. Here the sample spans about 200,000 clones, about 90% being singletons. Sequences were obtained from peripheral blood. The chain joins TRBV5-1 to TRBJ2-7; D might be TRBD1 (6 bases). This TCR was recovered from a woman aged 70-85 years with acute or convalescent COVID-19. The CDR3 protein is CASSKTGGWQYF. CDR3 sequence (DNA): TGCGCCAGCAGCAAGACAGGTGGGTGGCAGTACTTC.